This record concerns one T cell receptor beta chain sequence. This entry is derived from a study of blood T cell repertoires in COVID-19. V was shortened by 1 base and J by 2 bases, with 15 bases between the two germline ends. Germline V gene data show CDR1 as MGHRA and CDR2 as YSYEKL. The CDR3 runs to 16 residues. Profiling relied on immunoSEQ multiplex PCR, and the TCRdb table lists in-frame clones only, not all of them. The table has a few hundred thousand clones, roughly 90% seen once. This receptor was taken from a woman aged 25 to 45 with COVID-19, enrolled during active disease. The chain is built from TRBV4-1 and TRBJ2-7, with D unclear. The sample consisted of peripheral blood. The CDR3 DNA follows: TGCGCCAGCAGCCAAGTAGATCATGGTCTCCCCTACGAGCAGTACTTC. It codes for CASSQVDHGLPYEQYF.